This TCR beta chain was sequenced for a study of T cell responses to AZD1222 COVID-19 vaccine listed by TCRdb under 2021. Turning to the overall study: TCR sequencing covered fewer than 250 trial participants: 207 given two doses of AZD1222 and approximately 26 given two doses of MenACWY control vaccine. Trial participants were enrolled into age subgroups of 18-55, 56-69 and 70-plus years, which contained around 140, 26 and 57 TCR-sequenced participants, respectively. On the study overall, not on this receptor specifically: Most participants were white British and females outnumbered males, and the authors suggested that clonal diversity may have been underestimated. The whole spike protein was spanned by vaccine-associated CD4 TCRs, and dominant responses were seen in regions 160-218 and 743-854. Conclusions about previously exposed vaccinees are limited because only a handful of AZD1222 recipients were SARS-CoV-2 seropositive at baseline. In the small 56-69-year group, the increase in depth fell short of significance, most likely because of low power. No day 14 peak-response samples were available, so repertoires were characterized only after the peak T cell response. After two AZD1222 doses, both the breadth and the depth of spike-specific TCRs were significantly higher than at day 0 and than in MenACWY recipients. Reportedly, almost half of the unique spike-specific TCRs recognized epitopes lying outside the regions that are mutated in the B.1.351 and B.1.1.7 variants.

Cut back by 4 bases and 4 bases, the V and J ends lie 8 bases apart. The CDR3 covers 13 residues, taking in both the cysteine and the phenylalanine. Only the CDR3 DNA is retained, 39 bases long and in frame from the first base. The CDR3 regions of human TCRbeta chains were analyzed by immunosequencing. As for the original processing: Repertoire TCRs were checked for matches against a reference library of SARS-CoV-2-specific TCRs that had been generated using the MIRA antigen-specificity platform. Breadth was defined as the fraction of unique TCRs that were SARS-CoV-2-associated. Depth was defined as the fraction of total T cells that were SARS-CoV-2-associated. Using the MIRA data, each spike-specific TCR was assigned both to the spike region to which the TCR was reactive and to a CD4 or CD8 class. Log10-transformed breadth and depth values were compared by one-way ANOVA with Sidak's multiple comparisons tests. TCRdb limited this immuneACCESS table to in-frame rearrangements with V and J called. A share of clones is missing; checked studies link under half to unresolved V genes, and the rest is unexplained. V and J calls and clone size come straight from that table; D and trimming were deduced from the DNA. Present in this sample are around 150,000 clones, 88% of which were seen just once. The biggest ten clones account for 4% to 4.5% of the sample.

Reading the label with the study, this specimen's time point is: about 28 days (+/-7) after the second vaccine dose. Because spike-specific TCR depth and breadth did not differ between the two schedules, AZD1222 recipients who got a second dose at roughly 4 weeks were pooled with those who got a second dose at roughly 12 weeks. Vaccinee samples were obtained from the UK trials COV001 and COV002, which included a single-blind randomized controlled phase 2/3 trial of AZD1222 (ChAdOx1 nCoV-19) in healthy adults. For TCRbeta chain sequencing, PBMC samples from trial participants were taken at day 0 and at day 28 after the second dose. Details on this clone: The specificity of this receptor is unknown. Base qualities were left out, and no much larger clone turns up one base away.

This clonotype was sampled from an adult who received the AZD1222 COVID-19 vaccine. The input for sequencing was peripheral blood, taken 28 days after the second AZD1222 dose. This receptor chain uses TRBV12-3 or TRBV12-4 and TRBJ1-3, with no confidently assigned D gene. The bases read TGTGCCAGCAGTTCGGTGGCCGGAAACACCATATATTTT. Its translation is CASSSVAGNTIYF.